One and the same sample provided the 21 T cell receptor beta chains below, sequenced in a study of CD8 T cells in Susac syndrome. Random hexamers were used to reverse transcribe the RNA input (roughly 0.5 to 1 ug). TCRdb called the immunoSEQ multiplex PCR reads again in MiXCR, with one record for every CDR3 protein. The table lists about 300,000 distinct CDR3 sequences, about 89% of them singletons. Sequencing was performed on CD8+ T cells from PBMCs. The origin of the receptors is a human donor with multiple sclerosis.

V gene TRBV6-5 combines with J gene TRBJ2-2; D is undetermined. The V end lost 5 bases, the J end lost 9 bases, and 19 bases lay between the germline ends. The CDR3 runs to 15 residues. CDR1 MNHEY and CDR2 SVGAGI come from the germline V gene. The DNA of the CDR3 is TGTGCCAGCAGTCCTCCTATTGGTCTAGGGCGGGAGCTGTTTTTT. Amino acids: CASSPPIGLGRELFF.

The chain has TRBV6-5 and TRBJ2-3; D unclear. V was pared by 10 bases and J by 6 bases, with 20 bases between. The CDR3 consists of 14 residues. CDR1 and CDR2 from the germline V gene are MNHEY and SVGAGI. Written as DNA, the CDR3 is TGTGCCACCAGCGTCTCTTATTCTCCCGATACGCAGTATTTT. Translating gives CATSVSYSPDTQYF.

This clonotype is a singleton in its sample. The CDR3 sequence is CSAAPDWKGNEQFF. CDR3 bases: TGCAGTGCCGCACCCGACTGGAAGGGGAATGAGCAGTTCTTC. V usage is TRBV20-1 and J usage is TRBJ2-1; D is possibly TRBD1 (5 bases). CDR3 size: 14 residues. Looked up from germline, CDR1 is DFQATT and CDR2 is SNEGSKA (reference sequence). The V and J ends lost 6 bases and 7 bases respectively, with 19 bases between them.

The V call is TRBV2, the J call TRBJ2-3, with D possibly matching TRBD2 (6 bases). This CDR3 has 16 amino acids. Trimming pared 4 bases from V and 1 base from J, leaving 15 bases between. Germline V gives CDR1 SNHLY, CDR2 FYNNEI. The CDR3 here is CASSGGVGRGTDTQYF. The CDR3 nucleotides read TGTGCCAGCAGTGGCGGGGTAGGTCGAGGCACAGATACGCAGTATTTT.

The J gene is TRBJ1-2, the V gene TRBV12-3 or TRBV12-4, with a weak D call TRBD1 (6 bases). The CDR3 sequence is 15 residues long. V lost 5 bases and J lost 1, with 14 bases in between. For the CDR3, the DNA is TGTGCCAGCAGTATCGTCCAGGGGATTAACTATGGCTACACCTTC. This translates into CASSIVQGINYGYTF.

The chain carries TRBV5-5 and TRBJ2-7; 12 nucleotides align to TRBD2. Per the germline V gene, CDR1 is SGHKS and CDR2 is YYEKEE (reference sequence). The V gene end was trimmed by 0 bases and the J gene end by 0 bases; junction bases not matched to a gene: 7. This CDR3 has 18 amino acids. The CDR3 nucleotides read TGTGCCAGCAGCTTGGCGACTAGCGGGGGCCTCAGCTCCTACGAGCAGTACTTC. It yields the protein CASSLATSGGLSSYEQYF.

This rearrangement joins TRBV7-6 to TRBJ2-3; TRBD1 might be the D (6 bases). This CDR3 region has 17 residues. Germline lookup yields CDR1 SGHVS and CDR2 FNYEAQ. Between the trimmed V and J ends, which lost 4 bases and 3 bases, there was a span of 20 bases. This CDR3 is CASSSLTRGEGTDTQYF. CDR3 DNA sequence: TGTGCCAGCAGCTCCTTGACCAGGGGCGAAGGGACAGATACGCAGTATTTT.

The chain employs TRBV29-1 and TRBJ2-7; D is undetermined. Trimming shortened V by 6 bases and J by 0 bases, and 9 bases separated the two germline ends. There are 12 residues in the CDR3. Germline CDR1 SQVTM, CDR2 ANQGSEA. The CDR3 protein is CSVRWASYEQYF. CDR3 bases: TGCAGCGTCCGCTGGGCCTCCTACGAGCAGTACTTC.

The chain has TRBV2 and TRBJ2-5; 7 bases map to TRBD2. From germline, CDR1 is SNHLY and CDR2 FYNNEI. CDR3 length: 16 residues. V shed 4 bases and J 1 base; nucleotides not matched to a gene: 9. CDR3 in amino acids: CASSAGLEGIQETQYF. The CDR3 bases are TGTGCCAGCAGTGCCGGACTAGAGGGGATCCAAGAGACCCAGTACTTC.

The chain has TRBV9 and TRBJ2-1, with TRBD2 identical over 14 bases. CDR1 and CDR2 from the germline V gene are SGDLS and YYNGEE. This CDR3 contains 16 residues. The V and J ends lost 3 bases and 7 bases, in that order; junction bases with no gene match: 6. The CDR3 reads CASSDMGLAGENEQFF. The CDR3 region has the DNA TGTGCCAGCAGCGACATGGGACTAGCGGGGGAGAATGAGCAGTTCTTC.

The chain employs TRBV7-9 and TRBJ2-3; D tentatively fits TRBD1 or TRBD2 (6 bases each). The V end lost 7 bases, the J end lost 0 bases, and 8 bases lay between the germline ends. Looked up from germline, CDR1 is SEHNR and CDR2 is FQNEAQ (reference sequence). The CDR3 extends over 13 amino acids. CDR3 coding DNA: TGTGCCAGCAAAGGGGGGAGCACAGATACGCAGTATTTT. This translates into CASKGGSTDTQYF.

This chain joins TRBV19 and TRBJ1-1; no definite D call. Between the trimmed V and J ends, which lost 4 bases and 4 bases, there was a span of 4 bases. Germline-derived CDR1 and CDR2 are LNHDA and SQIVND (reference sequence). The CDR3 has 11 residues. DNA of the CDR3: TGTGCCAGTAGTACGGTCACTGAAGCTTTCTTT. Protein: CASSTVTEAFF.

CDR3 sequence reads: CASSLGLDGTDTQYF. The CDR3 DNA reads as TGTGCCAGCAGCTTGGGACTAGACGGCACAGATACGCAGTATTTT. V gene TRBV5-4 combines with J gene TRBJ2-3, with D perhaps matching TRBD2 (6 bases). The CDR3 runs to 15 residues. CDR1 and CDR2 from the germline V gene are SGHNT and YYREEE (reference sequence). V lost 0 bases to trimming and J lost 1 base, with 9 bases between them.

The rearrangement uses TRBV9 and TRBJ2-3; 10 nucleotides match TRBD2. The V gene end was trimmed by 2 bases and the J gene end by 4 bases; junction bases not matched to a gene: 7. CDR1 SGDLS and CDR2 YYNGEE come from the germline V gene. The CDR3 covers 16 residues. The CDR3 sequence: CASSVSGGQSADTQYF. CDR3 DNA: TGTGCCAGCAGCGTTAGCGGGGGGCAGTCAGCAGATACGCAGTATTTT.

The chain carries TRBV27 and TRBJ2-1; D unresolved. The CDR3 spans 12 residues. The germline V and J ends were trimmed by 3 bases and 5 bases, with 5 bases remaining between them. Germline assignment: CDR1 MNHEY and CDR2 SMNVEV (reference sequence). The CDR3 sequence is CASSFKDNEQFF. CDR3 sequence (DNA): TGTGCCAGCAGTTTCAAAGACAATGAGCAGTTCTTC.

This rearrangement joins TRBV6-2 or TRBV6-3 to TRBJ2-1; TRBD2 is a possible D gene (5 bases). The CDR3 covers 14 residues. Germline assignment: CDR1 MNHEY and CDR2 SVGEGT. Trimming left V 1 base short and J 7 bases short, with 11 bases between. CDR3 in amino acids: CASSYFGVGNEQFF. The CDR3 nucleotides read TGTGCCAGCAGTTACTTCGGGGTGGGGAATGAGCAGTTCTTC.

The chain carries TRBV3-1 and TRBJ2-2, with TRBD2 matching over 9 bases. This CDR3 contains 17 residues. The V and J ends lost 4 bases and 2 bases, in that order; junction bases with no gene match: 8. Germline lookup yields CDR1 LGHDT and CDR2 YNNKEL (reference sequence). CDR3 sequence (DNA): TGTGCCAGCAGCCCGACCCTGCTAGCGGGAAACACCGGGGAGCTGTTTTTT. It yields the protein CASSPTLLAGNTGELFF.

The DNA for the CDR3 is TGTGCCATCAGTGACAGGACTACTTACAATGAGCAGTTCTTC. Encoded protein: CAISDRTTYNEQFF. The chain has TRBV10-3 and TRBJ2-1; maybe TRBD2 (6 bases). In germline, CDR1 is ENHRY, CDR2 SYGVKD. Trimming cost V 3 bases and J 4 bases, with 10 bases left between them. The CDR3 extends over 14 amino acids.

This chain joins TRBV3-1 and TRBJ1-1; D call uncertain. The CDR3 consists of 15 residues. The ends were cut back, 8 bases at V and 0 bases at J, with 16 bases in the middle. CDR1 and CDR2 from the germline V gene are LGHDT and YNNKEL (reference sequence). The DNA of the CDR3 is TGTGCCAGCCCCCCGGGCAGATCCATGAACACTGAAGCTTTCTTT. Protein product: CASPPGRSMNTEAFF.

The chain is built from TRBV24-1 and TRBJ2-3; 9 positions agree with TRBD1. After removal of 7 bases from V and 6 bases from J, the junction contained 7 bases not matched to a gene. Germline CDR1 and CDR2: KGHDR and SFDVKD. The CDR3 length is 14 residues. Written as DNA, the CDR3 is TGTGCCACCAGCGTGACAGGGGGAGGGGATACGCAGTATTTT. Translation gives CATSVTGGGDTQYF.

The rearrangement links TRBV12-3 or TRBV12-4 to TRBJ1-1, with D tentatively TRBD1 (5 bases). This CDR3 comprises 16 residues. V lost 6 bases to trimming and J lost 0 bases, with 17 bases between them. The CDR3 DNA is TGTGCCAGCAGCCCTGGGGCAGGGCGCGTGAACACTGAAGCTTTCTTT. Translating it yields CASSPGAGRVNTEAFF.